This T cell receptor (beta chain) emerged from a study of blood T cell repertoires in COVID-19. Participants' reported clinical history set cohort assignment. Profiled with immunoSEQ multiplex PCR; TCRdb holds only in-frame clones, not every one. Altogether 150,000 or so clones are present, about 86% being singletons, with the ten largest covering about 3.5%. The TCR comes from a woman aged 45-59 years in a cohort exposed to, infected with or recovered from COVID-19 (not recorded which). The sequencing sample was made of PBMCs or T cells enriched from blood (not recorded which).

CDR3 region: CASSYSRYGYTF. The CDR3 nucleotides are TGTGCCAGCAGCTACAGTCGGTATGGCTACACCTTC. The chain couples TRBV28 to TRBJ1-2; no clear D. The CDR3 totals 12 residues. V gave up 6 bases and J gave up 5 bases, with 10 bases separating them. CDR1 is MDHEN and CDR2 is SYDVKM in the germline V gene.